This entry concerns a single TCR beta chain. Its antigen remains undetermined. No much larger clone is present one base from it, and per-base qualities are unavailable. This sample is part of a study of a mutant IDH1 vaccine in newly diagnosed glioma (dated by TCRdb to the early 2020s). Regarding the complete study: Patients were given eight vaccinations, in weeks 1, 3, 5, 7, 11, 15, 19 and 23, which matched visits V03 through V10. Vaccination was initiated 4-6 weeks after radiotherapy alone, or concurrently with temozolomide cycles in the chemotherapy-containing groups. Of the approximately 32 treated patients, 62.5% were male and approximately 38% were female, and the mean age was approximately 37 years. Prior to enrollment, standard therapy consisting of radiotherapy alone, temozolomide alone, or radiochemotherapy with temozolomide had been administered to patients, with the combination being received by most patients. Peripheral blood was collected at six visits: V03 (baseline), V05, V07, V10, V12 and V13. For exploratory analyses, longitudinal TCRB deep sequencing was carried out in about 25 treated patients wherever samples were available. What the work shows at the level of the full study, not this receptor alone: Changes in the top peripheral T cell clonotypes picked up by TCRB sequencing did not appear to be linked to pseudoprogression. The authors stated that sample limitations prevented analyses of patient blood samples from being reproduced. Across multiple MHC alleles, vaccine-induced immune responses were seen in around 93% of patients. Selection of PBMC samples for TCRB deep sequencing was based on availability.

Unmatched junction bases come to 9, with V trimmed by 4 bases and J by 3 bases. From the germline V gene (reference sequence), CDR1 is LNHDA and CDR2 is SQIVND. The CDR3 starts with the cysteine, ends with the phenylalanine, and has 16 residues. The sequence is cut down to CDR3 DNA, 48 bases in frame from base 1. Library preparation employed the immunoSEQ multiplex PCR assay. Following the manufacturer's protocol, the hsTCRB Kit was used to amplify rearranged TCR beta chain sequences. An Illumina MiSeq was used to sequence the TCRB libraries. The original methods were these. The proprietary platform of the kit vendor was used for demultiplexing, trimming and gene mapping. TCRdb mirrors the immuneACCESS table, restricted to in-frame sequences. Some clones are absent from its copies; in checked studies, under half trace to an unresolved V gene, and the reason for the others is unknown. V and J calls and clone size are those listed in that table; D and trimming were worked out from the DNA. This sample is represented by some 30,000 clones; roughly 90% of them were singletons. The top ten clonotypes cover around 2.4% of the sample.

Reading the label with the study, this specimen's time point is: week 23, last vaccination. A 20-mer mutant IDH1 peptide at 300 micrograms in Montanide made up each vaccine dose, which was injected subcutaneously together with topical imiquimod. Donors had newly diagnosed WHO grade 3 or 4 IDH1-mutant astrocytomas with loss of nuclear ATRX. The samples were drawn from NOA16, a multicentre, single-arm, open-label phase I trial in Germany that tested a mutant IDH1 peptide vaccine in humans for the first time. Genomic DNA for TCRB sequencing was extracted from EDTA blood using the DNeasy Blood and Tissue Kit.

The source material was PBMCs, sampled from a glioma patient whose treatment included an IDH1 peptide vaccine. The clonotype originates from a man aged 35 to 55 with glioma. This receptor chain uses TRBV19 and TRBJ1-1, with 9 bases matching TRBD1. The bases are TGTGCCAGTAGTAGATCACAGGGGGCCGGGGACACTGAAGCTTTCTTT. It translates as CASSRSQGAGDTEAFF.